Ten or more counts support the clone carrying this TCR beta chain. As yet, its antigen is unknown. The use of a sample-barcoded 5' primer and a J-beta primer mix characterized a second PCR of roughly 6 to 11 cycles. TCRdb recomputed calls from the 5' RACE reads with MiXCR, one row per CDR3 protein. The sample has approximately 810,000 distinct CDR3 sequences; roughly 34% are singletons. The data are from a study of blood T cells in healthy people across ages. Study outcomes and limitations: The study found more naive CD4+ cells and higher diversity in long-lived than aged donors.

The CDR3 length is 14 residues. Per the germline V gene, CDR1 is MNHNS and CDR2 is SASEGT. After removal of 11 bases from V and 5 bases from J, the junction contained 11 bases not matched to a gene. The receptor was isolated from a man younger than 35 in good health. This chain links TRBV6-1 with TRBJ2-1, with 8 positions matching TRBD2. Sequenced sample: blood. CDR3 amino acids: CAGLRGGSNNEQFF. The CDR3 DNA follows: TGTGCCGGGCTTCGGGGGGGTTCTAACAATGAGCAGTTCTTC.